These 30 T cell receptor beta chains share one sample of origin, sequenced in a study of post-analysis software for immune sequencing data. Overall study results and limits: Controls showed lower frequencies than patients for roughly five TRBV segments, and TRBV5-6, TRBV5-1 and TRBV20-1 were among these.

Unique molecular identifiers featured in each of the TCR beta cDNA libraries. TCRdb redid the calling of the PCR reads with MiXCR, one entry per CDR3 protein. The table includes about 820,000 distinct CDR3 sequences, approximately 50% detected once. Antigens of these TCRs are unknown. Input material: blood. All receptors come from a girl between 10 and 17 years old with multiple sclerosis.

The chain combines TRBV20-1 with TRBJ1-2; D gene uncertain. Per the germline V gene, CDR1 is DFQATT and CDR2 is SNEGSKA (reference sequence). V was trimmed by 6 bases and J by 4 bases, leaving 18 bases between them. The length of the CDR3 is 14 residues. The CDR3 sequence is CSALPPPGGYGYTF. The CDR3 coding sequence is TGCAGTGCCCTTCCCCCGCCAGGCGGCTATGGCTACACCTTC.

This chain's CDR3 is CASSLEGQGASKLYIQYF. The CDR3 DNA sequence: TGTGCCAGCAGCTTAGAGGGACAGGGGGCGTCAAAGTTATACATTCAGTACTTC. The V and J genes are TRBV7-2 and TRBJ2-4; 12 bases are a match to TRBD1. The CDR3 has 18 residues. The junction had 12 bases not matched to a gene; V was cut back by 1 base and J by 8 bases. CDR1 and CDR2 (germline): SGHTA, FQGNSA.

This chain connects TRBV6-2 or TRBV6-3 to TRBJ2-1; D tentatively reads TRBD1 or TRBD2 (5 bases each). The length of the CDR3 is 14 residues. Trimming took 2 bases from V and 4 from J, leaving 9 bases between them. Germline CDR1 is MNHEY and CDR2 is SVGEGT. The CDR3 DNA follows: TGTGCCAGCAGTTACCGGGGCAAGTACAATGAGCAGTTCTTC. Its protein is CASSYRGKYNEQFF.

The J gene is TRBJ2-7, the V gene TRBV20-1; D perhaps matches TRBD1 (6 bases). The CDR3 extends over 12 amino acids. V lost 4 bases to trimming and J lost 2 bases, with 9 bases between them. Germline V gene sequence: CDR1 DFQATT, CDR2 SNEGSKA (reference sequence). In nucleotides, the CDR3 is TGCAGTGCTACAGGGGACACCTACGAGCAGTACTTC. It encodes CSATGDTYEQYF.

This clonotype came up a few times. The chain joins TRBV6-1 to TRBJ2-7; 7 bases are a match to TRBD2. Germline CDR1 and CDR2: MNHNS and SASEGT. The V gene end was trimmed by 6 bases and the J gene end by 0 bases; junction bases not matched to a gene: 11. This CDR3 is 16 amino acids long. The CDR3 nucleotides are TGTGCCAGCAGGGAAAATCGCGGGACTACCTCCTACGAGCAGTACTTC. Its translation is CASRENRGTTSYEQYF.

This chain uses TRBV5-1 with TRBJ2-4, with 14 positions matching TRBD2. The CDR3 has 19 residues. Germline V gene data show CDR1 as SGHRS and CDR2 as YFSETQ. The V gene end was trimmed by 0 bases and the J gene end by 15 bases; junction bases not matched to a gene: 20. The CDR3 sequence is CASSLETSGRASPGGVVYF. In DNA form, the CDR3 reads TGCGCCAGCAGCTTGGAGACTAGCGGGAGGGCCTCCCCAGGCGGAGTCGTGTACTTC.

This chain connects TRBV15 to TRBJ2-3; TRBD2 matches at 10 bases. The CDR3 runs to 15 residues. Germline CDR1 is LNHNV and CDR2 is YYDKDF (reference sequence). The trim removed 3 bases at V and 5 bases at J, leaving 5 bases unmatched. The CDR3 sequence: CATSRAGTSVDTQYF. CDR3 nucleotides: TGTGCCACCAGCAGGGCCGGGACTAGCGTAGATACGCAGTATTTT.

Details on this clonotype: The limits of the CDR3 on the DNA are not certain, so only TCRdb's listed CDR3 is given. The V and J genes are TRBV7-3 and TRBJ2-6; TRBD1 is taken as the D call from the table, unchecked against the DNA. With termini counted, the CDR3 has 19 amino acids. Germline CDR1 is SGHTA and CDR2 is FQGTGA. The CDR3 here is CASSLVGQGTLSGANVPTF.

The CDR3, as DNA: TGCAGCGTTAGTCCTTCTGGCGGGAGGTCGACCTACGAGCAGTACTTC. It codes for CSVSPSGGRSTYEQYF. The chain uses TRBV29-1 and TRBJ2-7; 8 bases agree with TRBD2. The CDR3 totals 16 residues. Trimming at V came to 5 bases and at J to 2 bases, leaving 14 bases not matched to a gene. The germline CDR1 and CDR2 sequences are SQVTM and ANQGSEA.

This rearrangement joins TRBV27 to TRBJ2-7, with 10 positions matching TRBD1. This CDR3 region has 15 residues. The germline CDR1 and CDR2 sequences are MNHEY and SMNVEV (reference sequence). Trimming cost V 4 bases and J 4 bases; bases outside gene matches: 7. Here the CDR3 DNA reads TGTGCCAGCAGTTCAGGGACAGGGGCCGTTTACGAGCAGTACTTC. Protein product: CASSSGTGAVYEQYF.

Note on this clonotype: Compared with germline, one end of the junction differs, possibly owing to a read error. The chain has TRBV7-7 and TRBJ2-5; D remains unclear. The CDR3 covers 14 residues. The V gene's germline CDR1 is SSHAT and CDR2 FNYEAQ (reference sequence). As DNA, the CDR3 is TGTGCTAGCAGCCCCGACCTGACCCAAGAGACCCAGTACTTC. Protein: CASSPDLTQETQYF. Full variable domain (remainder filled in from reference TRBV7-7 and TRBJ2-5): GAGVSQSPRYKVTKRGQDVTLRCDPISSHATLYWYQQALGQGPEFLTYFNYEAQPDKSGLPSDRFSAERPEGSISTLTIQRTEQRDSAMYRCASSPDLTQETQYFGPGTRLLVL.

The genes are TRBV3-1 and TRBJ2-3; D may be TRBD1 (6 bases). The V end was cut by 3 bases, the J end by 1 base, with 20 bases between. CDR3 length: 18 amino acids. CDR1 and CDR2 from the germline V gene are LGHDT and YNNKEL (reference sequence). The CDR3 nucleotides are TGTGCCAGCAGCCACTGGGACAAACAACCCCTTCGCACAGATACGCAGTATTTT. Amino acids: CASSHWDKQPLRTDTQYF.

The chain carries TRBV10-2 and TRBJ2-1; the D is unclear. Germline assignment: CDR1 WSHSY and CDR2 SAAADI. CDR3 length: 14 residues. Trimming left V 0 bases short and J 7 bases short, with 10 bases between. CDR3 sequence reads: CASSESTLGNEQFF. DNA of the CDR3: TGCGCCAGCAGTGAGTCGACTCTAGGGAATGAGCAGTTCTTC.

The chain carries TRBV25-1 and TRBJ2-7; 7 positions agree with TRBD1. CDR1 MGHDK and CDR2 SYGVNS come from the germline V gene. The CDR3 sequence is 15 residues long. V lost 5 bases to trimming and J lost 3 bases; unmatched junction nucleotides: 10. The CDR3 loop reads CASSPPKGQRYEQYF. CDR3 DNA sequence: TGTGCCAGCAGTCCCCCGAAGGGACAGCGCTACGAGCAGTACTTC.

The count of this clonotype is one. The CDR3 DNA sequence: TGTGCCAGCAGCCCCGAGGGACTATGGACTCACGAGCAGTACTTC. This sequence encodes CASSPEGLWTHEQYF. This rearrangement joins TRBV7-2 to TRBJ2-7; 7 bases agree with TRBD2. With V trimmed by 5 bases and J by 5 bases, 12 bases remained unmatched. CDR1 is SGHTA, CDR2 FQGNSA, per germline. The length of the CDR3 is 15 residues.

The rearrangement joins TRBV25-1 to TRBJ2-7; TRBD1 might be the D (5 bases). The CDR3 contains 15 residues. The V end lost 6 bases, the J end lost 4 bases, and 19 bases lay between the germline ends. Germline values: CDR1 MGHDK, CDR2 SYGVNS. This CDR3 reads CASRDQGGRIYEQYF. The CDR3 DNA is TGTGCCAGCAGGGACCAGGGCGGCAGGATATACGAGCAGTACTTC.

The chain uses TRBV3-1 and TRBJ2-1; 8 nucleotides match TRBD2. Looked up from germline, CDR1 is LGHDT and CDR2 is YNNKEL (reference sequence). V gave up 4 bases and J gave up 4 bases; unmatched junction bases: 6. The CDR3 extends over 15 amino acids. CDR3 coding DNA: TGTGCCAGCAGCCGAGGCGGGACTAGGTACAATGAGCAGTTCTTC. It specifies CASSRGGTRYNEQFF.

This clonotype turned up a few times. This chain connects TRBV20-1 to TRBJ1-2; unclear D gene. The germline V gene has CDR1 DFQATT and CDR2 SNEGSKA (reference sequence). The CDR3 totals 12 residues. The ends were cut back, 5 bases at V and 6 bases at J, with 13 bases in the middle. CDR3 sequence reads: CSAVDSGHGYTF. Here the CDR3 DNA reads TGCAGTGCTGTGGACTCAGGCCATGGCTACACCTTC.

Note on this clonotype: A much bigger clone sits one base away, suggesting this may be a read error. The rearrangement joins TRBV20-1 to TRBJ2-5; maybe TRBD2 (6 bases). The germline CDR1 and CDR2 sequences are DFQATT and SNEGSKA (reference sequence). V shed 5 bases and J shed 2 bases, with 24 bases lying between them. CDR3 length: 17 amino acids. CDR3 amino acids: CSAAYTDRLVVQETQYF. The DNA for the CDR3 is TGCAGTGCTGCCTACACGGATCGACTAGTGGTACAAGAGACCCAGTACTTC.

This clonotype has a handful of counts. The chain recombines TRBV29-1 with TRBJ2-7; 8 bases align to TRBD1. Per germline, CDR1 SQVTM and CDR2 ANQGSEA. The length of the CDR3 is 13 residues. J was trimmed by 3 bases and V by 5 bases; bases with no gene match: 6. This chain's CDR3 is CSVCKQGVYEQYF. For the CDR3, the DNA is TGCAGCGTTTGTAAACAGGGGGTCTACGAGCAGTACTTC.

The V gene is TRBV15, the J gene TRBJ1-3; D is unresolved. Per germline, CDR1 LNHNV and CDR2 YYDKDF (reference sequence). The CDR3 has 14 amino acids. Trimming pared 0 bases from V and 3 bases from J, leaving 6 bases between. The CDR3 protein is CATSRDPIGNTIYF. In DNA form, the CDR3 reads TGTGCCACCAGCAGAGATCCCATTGGAAACACCATATATTTT. Filled out from reference TRBV15 and TRBJ1-3, the complete variable domain reads DAMVIQNPRYQVTQFGKPVTLSCSQTLNHNVMYWYQQKSSQAPKLLFHYYDKDFNNEADTPDNFQSRRPNTSFCFLDIRSPGLGDTAMYLCATSRDPIGNTIYFGEGSWLTVV.

The chain couples TRBV7-2 to TRBJ1-2; perhaps TRBD1 as D (5 bases). Trimming removed 0 bases from V and 6 bases from J, with 14 bases in between. The germline CDR1 and CDR2 sequences are SGHTA and FQGNSA. The CDR3 sequence is 15 residues long. CDR3: CASSLALVQVHGYTF. CDR3 bases: TGTGCCAGCAGCTTAGCATTGGTACAGGTTCATGGCTACACCTTC.

The chain is built from TRBV20-1 and TRBJ2-7, with D hard to call. This CDR3 is built from 13 residues. Looked up from germline, CDR1 is DFQATT and CDR2 is SNEGSKA (reference sequence). The germline V and J ends were trimmed by 5 bases and 4 bases, with 15 bases remaining between them. CDR3 protein: CSAGVGWGYEQYF. CDR3 nucleotides: TGCAGTGCTGGAGTGGGGTGGGGTTACGAGCAGTACTTC.

The chain employs TRBV6-1 and TRBJ1-2; possible D gene TRBD1, 5 bases. In germline, CDR1 is MNHNS, CDR2 SASEGT. The CDR3 sequence is 15 residues long. With 2 bases removed from V and 0 bases from J, the gap between germline ends came to 10 bases. The chain's CDR3 is CASSERGEANYGYTF. The CDR3 nucleotides read TGTGCCAGCAGTGAACGGGGGGAAGCTAACTATGGCTACACCTTC.

Turning to this clonotype: A junction boundary mismatches the germline segment, possibly from a read error. The chain employs TRBV7-7 and TRBJ2-3; D call uncertain. The CDR3 loop spans 13 amino acids. Germline CDR1 reads SSHAT; CDR2 reads FNYEAQ (reference sequence). The CDR3: CASSLRPSDTQYF. In nucleotides, the CDR3 is TGTGCTAGCAGCTTAAGGCCGTCCGATACGCAGTATTTT. Looking up the rest from reference TRBV7-7 and TRBJ2-3 gives the full variable domain: GAGVSQSPRYKVTKRGQDVTLRCDPISSHATLYWYQQALGQGPEFLTYFNYEAQPDKSGLPSDRFSAERPEGSISTLTIQRTEQRDSAMYRCASSLRPSDTQYFGPGTRLTVL.

In DNA, the CDR3 is TGCGCCAGCAGCCGTGACAGGGTGGAGGAAGGCTACACCTTC. Translation: CASSRDRVEEGYTF. V gene TRBV5-1 combines with J gene TRBJ1-2; 7 bases match TRBD1. This CDR3 has 14 residues. Germline loops: CDR1 SGHRS, CDR2 YFSETQ. V was pared by 4 bases and J by 8 bases, with 11 bases of the junction left unmatched.

The chain links TRBV3-1 to TRBJ1-1, with a weak D call TRBD1 (5 bases). With 1 base removed from V and 1 base from J, the gap between germline ends came to 16 bases. Germline assignment: CDR1 LGHDT and CDR2 YNNKEL (reference sequence). The CDR3 runs to 17 residues. CDR3 sequence: CASSQVQGGLKNTEAFF. CDR3 bases: TGTGCCAGCAGCCAAGTCCAGGGTGGTCTTAAGAACACTGAAGCTTTCTTT.

The rearrangement uses TRBV12-3 or TRBV12-4 and TRBJ1-2, with D perhaps matching TRBD1 (5 bases). Trimming cost V 2 bases and J 7 bases, with 14 bases left between them. The CDR3 has 14 residues. Written as DNA, the CDR3 is TGTGCCAGCAGTTTAACCCTAACAAGGGGTGGCTACACCTTC. It yields the protein CASSLTLTRGGYTF.

The V and J genes are TRBV4-1 and TRBJ1-2; 7 bases are a match to TRBD1. Looked up from germline, CDR1 is MGHRA and CDR2 is YSYEKL. CDR3 length: 15 amino acids. V lost 0 bases, J lost 4 bases, and 5 bases stayed unmatched. CDR3 in amino acids: CASSQEAGGRYGYTF. For the CDR3, the DNA is TGCGCCAGCAGCCAAGAAGCAGGGGGTCGCTATGGCTACACCTTC.

This clonotype was detected ten times or more. DNA of the CDR3: TGCGCCAGCAGCCTACAATCGCAGGGAGACTACGAGCAGTACTTC. This encodes CASSLQSQGDYEQYF. This rearrangement joins TRBV4-1 to TRBJ2-7, with D perhaps given as TRBD1 or TRBD2 (5 bases each). The V gene's germline CDR1 is MGHRA and CDR2 YSYEKL. CDR3 length equals 15 residues. Trimming cost V 4 bases and J 3 bases, with 16 bases left between them.